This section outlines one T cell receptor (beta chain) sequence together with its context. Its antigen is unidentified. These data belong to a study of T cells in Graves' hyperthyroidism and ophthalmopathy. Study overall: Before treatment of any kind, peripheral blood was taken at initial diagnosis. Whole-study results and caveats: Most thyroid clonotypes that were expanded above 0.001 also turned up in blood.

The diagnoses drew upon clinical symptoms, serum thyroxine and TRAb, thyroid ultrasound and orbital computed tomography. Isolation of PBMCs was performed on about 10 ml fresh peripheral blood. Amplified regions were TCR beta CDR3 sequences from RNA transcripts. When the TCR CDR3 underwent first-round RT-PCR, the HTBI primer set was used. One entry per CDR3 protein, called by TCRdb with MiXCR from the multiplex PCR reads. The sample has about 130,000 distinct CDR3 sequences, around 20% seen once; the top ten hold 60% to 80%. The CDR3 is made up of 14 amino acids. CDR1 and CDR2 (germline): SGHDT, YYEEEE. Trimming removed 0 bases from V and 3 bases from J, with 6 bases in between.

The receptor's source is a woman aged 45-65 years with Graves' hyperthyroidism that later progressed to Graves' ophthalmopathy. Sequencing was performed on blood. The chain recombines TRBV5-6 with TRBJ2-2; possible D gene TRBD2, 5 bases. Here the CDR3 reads CASSLGEYTGELFF. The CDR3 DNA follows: TGTGCCAGCAGCTTGGGGGAGTACACCGGGGAGCTGTTTTTT.